The rows below give T cell receptor beta chains drawn from one sample of a study of blood T cell repertoires in COVID-19. Profiling relied on immunoSEQ multiplex PCR, and the TCRdb table lists in-frame clones only, not all of them. The sample has over 150,000 clones; 88% are singletons. The specimen sequenced was peripheral blood. These receptors were taken from a man aged 50-59 years who had recovered from COVID-19. Both conserved end residues are part of each CDR3. A D gene is named only where the DNA matches it firmly. Clone size is given for some rows only: seen once, a few or many times, or a class if the clone is expanded.

v_gene,j_gene,d_gene,abundance,CDR3nt,CDR3aa
TRBV5-6,TRBJ2-7,-,once,TGTGCCAGCAGCCCACCGACGGGGGAGTACGAGCAGTACTTC,CASSPPTGEYEQYF
TRBV19,TRBJ2-4,TRBD2,few,TGTGCCAGTAGTCATAGCGGGAGTAACATTCAGTACTTC,CASSHSGSNIQYF
TRBV9,TRBJ1-2,TRBD1,few,TGTGCCAGCAACCGACAGGGCTATGGCTACACCTTC,CASNRQGYGYTF
TRBV10-3,TRBJ1-3,-,-,TGTGCCATCAGTGAGAAATCTTCTGGAAACACCATATATTTT,CAISEKSSGNTIYF
TRBV6-1,TRBJ2-7,-,-,TGTGCCAGCAGTGAGGAGGACTTCCGTACCTACGAGCAGTACTTC,CASSEEDFRTYEQYF
TRBV19,TRBJ2-2,TRBD1,-,TGTGCCAGTAATACAGGGGGCACCGGGGAGCTGTTTTTT,CASNTGGTGELFF
TRBV7-2,TRBJ1-5,TRBD1,-,TGTGCCAGCAGCCAAACGACAGGGGCTTATCAGCCCCAGCATTTT,CASSQTTGAYQPQHF
TRBV12-5,TRBJ2-2,-,-,TGTGCTGGAAGGGGGGGAGACACCGGGGAGCTGTTTTTT,CAGRGGDTGELFF
TRBV12-3/TRBV12-4,TRBJ1-2,-,-,TGTGCCAGCAGTTTAGGGCCCGGAGGCGGCTACACCTTC,CASSLGPGGGYTF
TRBV9,TRBJ1-1,-,-,TGTGCCAGCAGCGTCGGGGGAGACACTGAAGCTTTCTTT,CASSVGGDTEAFF
TRBV11-2,TRBJ2-2,-,-,TGTGCCAGCAGCTTAGTAACAGGGAACACCGGGGAGCTGTTTTTT,CASSLVTGNTGELFF
TRBV19,TRBJ2-1,-,-,TGTGCCAGTAGTATAACTTCCGCGACACCTGTGATCCATGAGCAGTTCTTC,CASSITSATPVIHEQFF
TRBV5-1,TRBJ1-4,-,-,TGCGCCAGCAGCTTCGATACAGGGCAGCGGGGAGAAAAACTGTTTTTT,CASSFDTGQRGEKLFF
TRBV7-2,TRBJ2-2,-,-,TGTGCCAGCCGCTCGGAGGGAAAGTTCACCGGGGAGCTGTTTTTT,CASRSEGKFTGELFF
TRBV14,TRBJ1-1,-,-,TGTGCCAGCAGCCTTAGCGCCGGGGTCACTGAAGCTTTCTTT,CASSLSAGVTEAFF
TRBV28,TRBJ1-6,TRBD1,-,TGTGCCAGCAGGACAGGGGCTGGGGGTAATTCACCCCTCCACTTT,CASRTGAGGNSPLHF
TRBV4-3,TRBJ2-3,TRBD2,few,TGCGCCAGCAGCCAAGAAATAGCGGGGGGGCGGGATACGCAGTATTTT,CASSQEIAGGRDTQYF
TRBV19,TRBJ1-2,-,-,TGTGCCAGTAGTCCCGCGGGGAACCAAGGGTATGGCTACACCTTC,CASSPAGNQGYGYTF
TRBV7-2,TRBJ1-1,-,-,TGTGCCAGCAGCCGTCTGGGGGGAACTGAAGCTTTCTTT,CASSRLGGTEAFF
TRBV18,TRBJ1-4,TRBD1,-,TGTGCCAGCTCAACAGGGACAGGGAATGAAAAACTGTTTTTT,CASSTGTGNEKLFF
TRBV5-4,TRBJ2-1,-,-,TGTGCCAGCAGCTCGGGGGACAGAGGCTACAATGAGCAGTTCTTC,CASSSGDRGYNEQFF
TRBV2,TRBJ1-6,-,-,TGTGCCAGCAGTGCCGGACAGAGCTCCTATAATTCACCCCTCCACTTT,CASSAGQSSYNSPLHF
TRBV4-1,TRBJ2-1,-,-,TGCGCCAGCCGACGTCCGGGGTCCCCCTACAATGAGCAGTTCTTC,CASRRPGSPYNEQFF
TRBV20-1,TRBJ2-4,-,-,TGCAGTGCTAGTGTCGGGTACCAAAACATTCAGTACTTC,CSASVGYQNIQYF
TRBV6-1,TRBJ2-7,-,-,TGTGCCAGCAGTGATCTAGGGGCCTACGAGCAGTACTTC,CASSDLGAYEQYF
TRBV12-3/TRBV12-4,TRBJ2-7,-,-,TGTGCCAGCAGTTCCCCACTTTACGAGCAGTACTTC,CASSSPLYEQYF
TRBV7-3,TRBJ2-5,-,once,TGTGCCAGCGGTGGGAGTTTTCAAGAGACCCAGTACTTC,CASGGSFQETQYF
TRBV28,TRBJ2-1,-,-,TGTGCCAGCAGCCCAAGTACTCTGGAGCAGTTCTTC,CASSPSTLEQFF
TRBV7-2,TRBJ2-7,-,-,TGTGCCAGCAGCCCCATTGGGCAGACCTACGAGCAGTACTTC,CASSPIGQTYEQYF
TRBV11-3,TRBJ2-6,TRBD1,few,TGTGCCAGCAGCTTATCTTGGACAGGCACCTCTGGGGCCAACGTCCTGACTTTC,CASSLSWTGTSGANVLTF
TRBV28,TRBJ1-6,TRBD1,-,TGTGCCAGCAGGGGGGACAGGGAGGCCTATAATTCACCCCTCCACTTT,CASRGDREAYNSPLHF
TRBV5-4,TRBJ2-7,-,-,TGTGCCAGCAGCTTGTTTGGTGGGCGAAACTACGAGCAGTACTTC,CASSLFGGRNYEQYF
TRBV7-3,TRBJ1-2,-,-,TGTGCCAGCAGCCCTACGCCGGAGGGCGCTAATGGCTACACCTTC,CASSPTPEGANGYTF
TRBV7-2,TRBJ1-2,-,few,TGTGCCAGCAGCTCGCTAAATTCTAACTATGGCTACACCTTC,CASSSLNSNYGYTF
TRBV24-1,TRBJ1-4,TRBD1,-,TGTGCCACCAGCCCCTTGACAGGGGGGAATGAAAAACTGTTTTTT,CATSPLTGGNEKLFF
TRBV15,TRBJ1-3,TRBD1,-,TGTGCCACCAGCAGAGTCAAGCCAGGGACAGGGGCCGCTACTAGAAACACCATATATTTT,CATSRVKPGTGAATRNTIYF
TRBV4-3,TRBJ1-2,-,-,TGCGCCAGCAGCCCTTCCCGGGGGGCTAATGGCTACACCTTC,CASSPSRGANGYTF
TRBV6-2/TRBV6-3,TRBJ2-1,-,-,TGTGCCAGCAGCCACCCCCAGAAGGAGCAGTTCTTC,CASSHPQKEQFF
TRBV5-6,TRBJ2-7,-,-,TGTGCCAGCAGCTCGGGGGAACGCGGGCAGTACTTC,CASSSGERGQYF
TRBV5-1,TRBJ2-3,TRBD2,-,TGCGCCAGCAACGGACTAGCGGGGGGTAGCACAGATACGCAGTATTTT,CASNGLAGGSTDTQYF
TRBV10-3,TRBJ2-1,TRBD2,few,TGTGCCATCAGTGAGAGTCTAGCGGTTTACAATGAGCAGTTCTTC,CAISESLAVYNEQFF
TRBV27,TRBJ2-5,-,-,TGTGCCAGCAGTTTATTATGGAGGGACCAAGAGACCCAGTACTTC,CASSLLWRDQETQYF
TRBV30,TRBJ2-7,-,once,TGTGCCTGGAGTTCGAGGGGGGGACGACGGAACCACGAGCAGTACTTC,CAWSSRGGRRNHEQYF
TRBV4-3,TRBJ1-4,-,-,TGCGCCAGCAGCCAAGATTTAGGGGGGGCTAATGAAAAACTGTTTTTT,CASSQDLGGANEKLFF
TRBV6-1,TRBJ1-2,-,-,TGTGCCAGCAGTGAACCCAGGGCTGGGGGCTACACCTTC,CASSEPRAGGYTF
TRBV7-8,TRBJ1-4,-,-,TGTGCCAGCAGCTTAAACAGGGCGAATGAAAAACTGTTTTTT,CASSLNRANEKLFF
TRBV7-2,TRBJ1-2,-,once,TGTGCCAGCAGCCGCGGGGGGTATGGCTACACCTTC,CASSRGGYGYTF
TRBV28,TRBJ2-7,-,-,TGTGCCAGCAGTTATTCGGGCTACGAGCAGTACTTC,CASSYSGYEQYF
TRBV14,TRBJ2-1,TRBD1,few,TGTGCCAGCAGCCAGAGCCGGGACAGGGGCAATGAGCAGTTCTTC,CASSQSRDRGNEQFF
TRBV7-9,TRBJ2-7,TRBD1,-,TGTGCCAGCAGCTTACCCCCGACAGGGAGAAAGACCTACGAGCAGTACTTC,CASSLPPTGRKTYEQYF
TRBV28,TRBJ2-7,TRBD2,-,TGTGCCAGCAGTTTTAGCCTAGCGGGGGGGGACGAGCAGTACTTC,CASSFSLAGGDEQYF
TRBV9,TRBJ2-2,TRBD1,-,TGTGCCAGCAGCCCGGACAGGGTAGGGGAGCTGTTTTTT,CASSPDRVGELFF
TRBV2,TRBJ1-1,-,-,TGTGCAAACAGACTCGGGGCTGAAGCTTTCTTT,CANRLGAEAFF
TRBV7-2,TRBJ2-7,-,-,TGTGCCAGCAGCTCCGCCCGAAGAGGCAGACAGGCCTACGAGCAGTACTTC,CASSSARRGRQAYEQYF
TRBV5-4,TRBJ2-2,TRBD2,-,TGTGCCAGCAGCTTAGCGGGGGGAACCGGGGAGCTGTTTTTT,CASSLAGGTGELFF